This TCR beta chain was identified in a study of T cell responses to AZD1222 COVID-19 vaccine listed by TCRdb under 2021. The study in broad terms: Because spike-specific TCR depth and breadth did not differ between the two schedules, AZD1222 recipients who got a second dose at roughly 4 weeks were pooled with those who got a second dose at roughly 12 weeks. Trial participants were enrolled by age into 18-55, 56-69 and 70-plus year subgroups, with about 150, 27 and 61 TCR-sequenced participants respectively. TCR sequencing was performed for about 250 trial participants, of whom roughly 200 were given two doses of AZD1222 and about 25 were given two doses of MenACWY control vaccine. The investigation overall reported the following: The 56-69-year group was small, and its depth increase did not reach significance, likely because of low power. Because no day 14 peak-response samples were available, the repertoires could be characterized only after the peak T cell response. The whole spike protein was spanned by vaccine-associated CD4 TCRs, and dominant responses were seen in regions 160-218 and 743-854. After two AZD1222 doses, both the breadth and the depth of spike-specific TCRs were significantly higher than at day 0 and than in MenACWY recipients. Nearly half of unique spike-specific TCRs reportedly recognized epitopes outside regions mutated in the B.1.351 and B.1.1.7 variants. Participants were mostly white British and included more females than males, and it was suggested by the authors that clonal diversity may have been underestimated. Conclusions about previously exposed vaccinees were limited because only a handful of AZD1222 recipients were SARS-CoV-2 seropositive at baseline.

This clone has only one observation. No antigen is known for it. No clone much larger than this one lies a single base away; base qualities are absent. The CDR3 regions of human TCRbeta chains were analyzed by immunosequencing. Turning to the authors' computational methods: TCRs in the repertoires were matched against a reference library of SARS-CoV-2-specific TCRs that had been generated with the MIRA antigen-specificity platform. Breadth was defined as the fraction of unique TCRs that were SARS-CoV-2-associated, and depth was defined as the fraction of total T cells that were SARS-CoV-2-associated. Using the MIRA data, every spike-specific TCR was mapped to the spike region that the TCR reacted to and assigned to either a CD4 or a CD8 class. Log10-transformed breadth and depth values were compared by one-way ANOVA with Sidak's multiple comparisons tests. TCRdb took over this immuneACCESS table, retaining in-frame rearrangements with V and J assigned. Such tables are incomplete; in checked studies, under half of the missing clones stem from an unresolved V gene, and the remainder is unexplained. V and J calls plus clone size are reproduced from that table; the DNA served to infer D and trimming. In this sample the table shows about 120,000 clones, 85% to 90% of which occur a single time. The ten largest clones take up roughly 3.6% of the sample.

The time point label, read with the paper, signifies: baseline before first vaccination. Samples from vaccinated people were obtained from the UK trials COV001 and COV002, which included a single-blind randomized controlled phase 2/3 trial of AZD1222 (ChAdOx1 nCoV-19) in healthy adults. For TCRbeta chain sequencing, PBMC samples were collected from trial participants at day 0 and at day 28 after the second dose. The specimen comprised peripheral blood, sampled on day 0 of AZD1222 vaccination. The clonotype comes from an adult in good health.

The DNA is TGTGCCAGCAGTCTCCTTATTCAGGGGGATACGCAGTATTTT. This translates into CASSLLIQGDTQYF. This chain joins TRBV6-5 to TRBJ2-3; the best D guess is TRBD1, with 6 bases matching. Its CDR3 holds 14 amino acids, cysteine through phenylalanine. Just the 42-base CDR3 DNA is kept, in frame starting at base 1. V and J are truncated by 5 bases and 6 bases respectively, leaving an intervening sequence of 15 bases. The germline V gene specifies MNHEY as CDR1 and SVGAGI as CDR2.